This section outlines one T cell receptor (beta chain) sequence together with its context. The antigen is undetermined. This entry is derived from a study of graft-versus-host responses after intestinal transplantation. Only in-frame clones appear in the TCRdb table, and some are missing; sequencing was by immunoSEQ multiplex PCR. The table has 65,000 to 90,000 clones, around 90% seen once. Germline CDR1 WSHSY, CDR2 SAAADI. The CDR3 length is 15 residues. V was clipped by 4 bases and J by 1 base; unmatched bases: 6. General observations from the study: Individuals who had graft-donor T cell macrochimerism had allografts that showed high graft-versus-host to host-versus-graft clonal ratios. Ileal or blood samples showed some GvH clones first, and such clones were also found in recipient marrow.

Sequenced material: unstimulated CD8+ T cells sorted from spleen or lymph node cells, taken before transplant. The chain carries TRBV10-2 and TRBJ2-7; TRBD2 aligns across 8 bases. The clonotype comes from a human donor who was the organ donor for an intestinal transplant. CDR3 loop: CASSVGTRLSYEQYF. Written as DNA, the CDR3 is TGCGCCAGCAGTGTAGGGACTAGGCTTTCCTACGAGCAGTACTTC.